A single sample is the source of the 6 T cell receptor beta chains below, sequenced in a study of neurological immune-mediated disorders. TCRdb re-derived calls from the 5' RACE reads in MiXCR, one entry per CDR3 protein. This sample yields tens of thousands of distinct CDR3 sequences, of which approximately 9.4% are seen a single time; less than 2% belongs to the top ten. Sequenced material: PBMCs. These receptors were taken from a middle-aged man in good health.

In its sample, this clonotype was seen many times. This sequence joins TRBV5-1 and TRBJ2-5, with TRBD1 identical over 7 bases. The junction had 8 bases not matched to a gene; V was cut back by 4 bases and J by 2 bases. The CDR3 extends over 15 amino acids. Germline CDR1 is SGHRS and CDR2 is YFSETQ. CDR3: CASSRDSTPQETQYF. CDR3 bases: TGCGCCAGCAGCAGGGACAGTACCCCTCAAGAGACCCAGTACTTC.

This clonotype was observed at least ten times. The chain's CDR3 is CASSGGIAGWYEQYF. As DNA, the CDR3 is TGTGCCAGCAGTGGAGGTATAGCGGGGTGGTACGAGCAGTACTTC. The chain links TRBV2 to TRBJ2-7, with 8 positions matching TRBD2. Unmatched junction bases numbered 9, after V lost 4 bases and J lost 4 bases. CDR3 size: 15 residues. CDR1 SNHLY and CDR2 FYNNEI come from the germline V gene.

V usage is TRBV5-1 and J usage is TRBJ1-1; D might be TRBD1 (5 bases). CDR3 length: 16 amino acids. With 0 bases removed from V and 0 bases from J, the gap between germline ends came to 12 bases. Looked up from germline, CDR1 is SGHRS and CDR2 is YFSETQ. DNA of the CDR3: TGCGCCAGCAGCTTGGTCCCGGGACCTATGAACACTGAAGCTTTCTTT. Its translation is CASSLVPGPMNTEAFF.

The V call is TRBV3-1, the J call TRBJ1-6, with D possibly being TRBD1 (5 bases). Trimming removed 3 bases at V and 17 bases at J, with 26 bases between. This CDR3 has 16 amino acids. The germline V gene encodes CDR1 LGHDT and CDR2 YNNKEL (reference sequence). The CDR3 DNA sequence: TGTGCCAGCAGCCAGGCAGGGAGCTCCTATAATTCACACATCCACTTT. Amino acids: CASSQAGSSYNSHIHF.

This chain connects TRBV7-2 to TRBJ1-5; D possibly corresponds to TRBD1 (5 bases). Germline V CDR1 and CDR2: SGHTA, FQGNSA. V was cut by 5 bases and J by 7 bases, with 15 bases left in between. The CDR3 has 14 residues. CDR3 in DNA: TGTGCCAGCAGCAAGAACAGAGCAGGGCAGCCCCAGCATTTT. Translating it yields CASSKNRAGQPQHF.

In this sample, this clonotype turned up many times. The rearrangement links TRBV20-1 to TRBJ1-6; no reliable D call. V lost 3 bases, J lost 7 bases, and 10 bases lay in between. The CDR3 is made up of 13 amino acids. In germline, CDR1 is DFQATT, CDR2 SNEGSKA (reference sequence). The CDR3, as DNA: TGCAGTGCTAGTGTAGGATCCAATTCACCCCTCCACTTT. Its translation: CSASVGSNSPLHF.